This passage covers 10 T cell receptor beta chains from one sample sequenced in a study of regulatory T cells in long-lasting Graves disease. This sample's time point: newly diagnosed GD, antithyroid drugs for less than 3 months. PBMC-extracted RNA yielded the TCR library. In building TCR beta libraries, iRepertoire HTBI primers were used together with Arm-PCR of CDR3 regions. A single record per CDR3 protein comes from TCRdb applying MiXCR to the multiplex PCR reads. The sample has 450,000 to 700,000 distinct CDR3 sequences, 13% seen once. The sample was also reused in another study, on T cells in Graves' hyperthyroidism and ophthalmopathy.

The starting material was peripheral blood mononuclear cells (PBMCs), obtained at new diagnosis, from a patient treated with antithyroid drugs. These TCRs come from a man aged 25 to 45 with Graves disease.

This clonotype was picked up a small number of times. The chain joins TRBV20-1 to TRBJ2-1; 7 nucleotides align to TRBD2. The CDR3 runs 16 residues. Trimming removed 0 bases from V and 9 bases from J; junction bases left unmatched: 14. Per germline, CDR1 DFQATT and CDR2 SNEGSKA (reference sequence). The CDR3 reads CSARDPGGERFGEQFF. CDR3 in DNA: TGCAGTGCTAGAGATCCTGGGGGGGAGAGGTTCGGTGAGCAGTTCTTC.

This clonotype was detected only a few times. The rearrangement uses TRBV7-9 and TRBJ2-7; D call uncertain. CDR1 and CDR2 (germline): SEHNR, FQNEAQ (reference sequence). CDR3 size: 15 residues. Trimming removed 1 base from V and 0 bases from J, with 10 bases in between. The CDR3 DNA reads as TGTGCCAGCAGCTTAGAGGCCCTTAGCTCCTACGAGCAGTACTTC. Translation: CASSLEALSSYEQYF. Full variable domain (missing parts from reference TRBV7-9 and TRBJ2-7): DTGVSQNPRHKITKRGQNVTFRCDPISEHNRLYWYRQTLGQGPEFLTYFQNEAQLEKSRLLSDRFSAERPKGSFSTLEIQRTEQGDSAMYLCASSLEALSSYEQYFGPGTRLTVT.

The table lists this clonotype with many counts. Here the CDR3 reads CASTPGGSPLEQFF. The CDR3 DNA reads TGTGCCAGCACCCCTGGGGGATCTCCGCTCGAGCAGTTCTTC. The genes are TRBV6-1 and TRBJ2-1; D tentatively fits TRBD1 or TRBD2 (5 bases each). V was cut by 7 bases and J by 10 bases, with 20 bases left in between. This CDR3 is 14 amino acids long. In germline, CDR1 is MNHNS, CDR2 SASEGT.

The chain uses TRBV5-1 and TRBJ2-3; D is unclear. CDR3 length equals 15 residues. Germline V gene sequence: CDR1 SGHRS, CDR2 YFSETQ. V shed 2 bases and J shed 2 bases, with 12 bases lying between them. Here the CDR3 reads CASSFYASFTDTQYF. For the CDR3, the DNA is TGCGCCAGCAGCTTTTACGCATCCTTCACAGATACGCAGTATTTT.

This clonotype was recorded many times. This chain connects TRBV6-4 to TRBJ2-2, with 9 positions matching TRBD1. With V trimmed by 5 bases and J by 6 bases, 10 bases remained unmatched. This CDR3 comprises 16 residues. The germline V gene encodes CDR1 MRHNA and CDR2 SNTAGT. In nucleotides, the CDR3 is TGTGCCAGCAGTCACGGAGAAACAGGGGGCTCCGGGGAGCTGTTTTTT. Translating it yields CASSHGETGGSGELFF.

This clonotype was recorded at least ten times. V gene TRBV20-1 combines with J gene TRBJ1-1; no firm D call. With 3 bases removed from V and 1 base from J, the gap between germline ends came to 12 bases. CDR1 is DFQATT, CDR2 SNEGSKA, per germline (reference sequence). The CDR3 extends over 14 amino acids. CDR3 DNA sequence: TGCAGTGCTAGCTCCCTGGGAACGAACACTGAAGCTTTCTTT. Protein product: CSASSLGTNTEAFF.

The rearrangement links TRBV9 to TRBJ1-1, with unresolved D. Germline V gives CDR1 SGDLS, CDR2 YYNGEE. V was cut by 1 base and J by 0 bases, with 7 bases left in between. This CDR3 has 14 amino acids. CDR3 sequence (DNA): TGTGCCAGCAGCGTAACAAACTTGAACACTGAAGCTTTCTTT. Translation: CASSVTNLNTEAFF.

V gene TRBV28 combines with J gene TRBJ1-5; D is unclear. V lost 11 bases and J 5 bases, leaving 16 bases between the germline ends. Germline assignment: CDR1 MDHEN and CDR2 SYDVKM. The CDR3 contains 13 residues. CDR3 sequence: CAATGEGYQPQHF. The CDR3 coding sequence is TGTGCCGCGACGGGAGAGGGATATCAGCCCCAGCATTTT.

This clonotype was detected ten times or more. The V and J genes are TRBV28 and TRBJ2-1, with TRBD2 matching over 7 bases. This CDR3 spans 15 amino acids. V lost 2 bases and J lost 5; bases outside the gene matches: 6. Germline V gives CDR1 MDHEN, CDR2 SYDVKM. CDR3 DNA sequence: TGTGCCAGCAGTTTAGGGCTAGCGGAAAACAATGAGCAGTTCTTC. This encodes CASSLGLAENNEQFF.

This clonotype was seen ten or more times. V and J are TRBV20-1 and TRBJ2-5; D is uncertain. The CDR3 contains 16 residues. Germline V CDR1 and CDR2: DFQATT, SNEGSKA (reference sequence). Between the trimmed V and J ends, which lost 3 bases and 4 bases, there was a span of 21 bases. The CDR3 coding sequence is TGCAGTGCTAGTGGTACAGCCGGATCTGATGGAGAGACCCAGTACTTC. This codes for CSASGTAGSDGETQYF.